These 25 T cell receptor beta chains were sequenced from one sample in a study of cytomegalovirus exposure and HLA in healthy donors. This PCR relied on a set of 60 Vbeta primers and 13 Jbeta primers. The assay was immunoSEQ multiplex PCR, and TCRdb's table has in-frame clones only and misses some. The sample has more than 95,000 clones, 65% to 85% seen once. Sample: PBMCs. Source of these receptors: a female donor in good health and CMV-seropositive.

The chain combines TRBV4-1 with TRBJ2-3; D might be TRBD1 (5 bases). V dropped 1 base and J dropped 5 bases, with 13 bases sitting between them. The germline V gene encodes CDR1 MGHRA and CDR2 YSYEKL. The CDR3 is 15 amino acids. CDR3 nucleotides: TGCGCCAGCAGCCAAGCCCCAGGGTGGAAAGATACGCAGTATTTT. It codes for CASSQAPGWKDTQYF.

This clone came up a few times. CDR3 nucleotides: TGTGCCAGCAGTGAAGGGCCTAGCGGAGGCTACGAGCAGTACTTC. It specifies CASSEGPSGGYEQYF. The chain recombines TRBV6-1 with TRBJ2-7, with 7 bases lining up with TRBD2. Germline V CDR1 and CDR2: MNHNS, SASEGT. The CDR3 runs 15 residues. V was clipped by 1 base and J by 3 bases; unmatched bases: 6.

The chain uses TRBV23-1 and TRBJ1-6; a weak D match, TRBD1 (5 bases). TRBV23-1 is placed among ORFs of uncertain function. V lost 3 bases to trimming and J lost 3 bases, with 21 bases between them. The CDR3 consists of 19 residues. CDR3 DNA: TGCGCCAGCAGTCATCCCGGGACCGATAGCGGATGCTATAATTCACCCCTCCACTTT. Its translation: CASSHPGTDSGCYNSPLHF.

The J gene is TRBJ1-1, the V gene TRBV20-1, with unresolved D. V dropped 3 bases and J dropped 12 bases, with 14 bases sitting between them. The CDR3 totals 11 residues. CDR1 and CDR2 (germline): DFQATT, SNEGSKA (reference sequence). The CDR3 DNA follows: TGCAGTGCTAGGGATACGGGTCTCTCTTTCTTT. Amino acids: CSARDTGLSFF.

This chain uses TRBV7-8 with TRBJ1-2; a possible D gene is TRBD1 (5 bases). This CDR3 spans 16 amino acids. Trimming cost V 5 bases and J 2 bases, with 18 bases left between them. The germline gives CDR1 SGHVS, CDR2 FQNEAQ. DNA of the CDR3: TGTGCCAGCAGCCCAACAGGAAACCTCGGGAACTATGGCTACACCTTC. This encodes CASSPTGNLGNYGYTF.

This clone turned up a few times. The chain employs TRBV7-6 and TRBJ2-3, with D unresolved. Looked up from germline, CDR1 is SGHVS and CDR2 is FNYEAQ. V dropped 5 bases and J dropped 4 bases, with 10 bases sitting between them. This CDR3 region has 13 residues. In DNA form, the CDR3 reads TGTGCCAGCAGCGCAAACTCTGCAGATACGCAGTATTTT. As protein: CASSANSADTQYF.

The chain has TRBV7-2 and TRBJ2-6, with no clear D. CDR1 is SGHTA, CDR2 FQGNSA, per germline. The CDR3 extends over 15 amino acids. Trimming removed 2 bases from V and 0 bases from J, with 5 bases in between. This CDR3 is CASSLQVSGANVLTF. CDR3 nucleotide sequence: TGTGCCAGCAGCTTACAGGTCTCTGGGGCCAACGTCCTGACTTTC.

This clone was found once. This chain links TRBV9 with TRBJ1-1; 7 nucleotides line up with TRBD1. V lost 0 bases, J lost 11 bases, and 7 bases stayed unmatched. The CDR3 runs 13 residues. Germline CDR1 SGDLS, CDR2 YYNGEE. Here the CDR3 DNA reads TGTGCCAGCAGCGTAGAGTACAGGGGTGTCGCTTTCTTT. Amino acids: CASSVEYRGVAFF.

In its sample, this clone was seen a few times. The chain has TRBV5-4 and TRBJ1-1, with TRBD1 as a possible D gene (6 bases). Germline lookup yields CDR1 SGHNT and CDR2 YYREEE (reference sequence). Trimming shortened V by 4 bases and J by 5 bases, and 30 bases separated the two germline ends. This CDR3 has 19 residues. This CDR3 reads CASSPTAGGPRSLGTEAFF. CDR3 nucleotide sequence: TGTGCCAGCAGCCCAACGGCCGGGGGGCCTCGGTCGCTCGGAACTGAAGCTTTCTTT. Full variable domain (missing parts from reference TRBV5-4 and TRBJ1-1): ETGVTQSPTHLIKTRGQQVTLRCSSQSGHNTVSWYQQALGQGPQFIFQYYREEENGRGNFPPRFSGLQFPNYSSELNVNALELDDSALYLCASSPTAGGPRSLGTEAFFGQGTRLTVV.

The chain joins TRBV28 to TRBJ1-1, with D unresolved. The CDR3 has 11 amino acids. Trimming took off 10 bases at V and 4 bases at J, with 10 bases between the two ends. The germline gives CDR1 MDHEN, CDR2 SYDVKM. The CDR3 sequence: CATAGSTEAFF. As DNA, the CDR3 is TGTGCCACCGCAGGAAGCACTGAAGCTTTCTTT.

This clone came up a few times. CDR3 protein: CALTRGLRHYEQYF. The CDR3 bases are TGCGCCCTTACAAGAGGGCTAAGGCACTACGAGCAGTACTTC. The chain employs TRBV10-1 and TRBJ2-7, with TRBD2 as a possible D gene (5 bases). Trimming removed 11 bases from V and 3 bases from J, with 20 bases in between. This CDR3 spans 14 amino acids. Looked up from germline, CDR1 is WNHNN and CDR2 is SYGVQD (reference sequence).

The V call is TRBV2, the J call TRBJ2-3; 9 positions match TRBD2. With V trimmed by 7 bases and J by 2 bases, 10 bases remained unmatched. Germline CDR1 and CDR2: SNHLY and FYNNEI. The CDR3 is 16 amino acids. The DNA of the CDR3 is TGTGCCAGCACGTGGGCTAGCGGGGTACCCACAGATACGCAGTATTTT. It yields the protein CASTWASGVPTDTQYF.

This clone was picked up one time. The rearrangement links TRBV7-2 to TRBJ1-2; possibly TRBD1 for D (6 bases). Looked up from germline, CDR1 is SGHTA and CDR2 is FQGNSA. The CDR3 is 14 amino acids. V was pared by 1 base and J by 8 bases, with 14 bases between. The DNA for the CDR3 is TGTGCCAGCAGCTTAGTAACAGGGCCCCACGGCTACACCTTC. Its protein is CASSLVTGPHGYTF.

The genes are TRBV5-1 and TRBJ2-7; D is perhaps TRBD2 (6 bases). V shed 4 bases and J shed 0 bases, with 11 bases lying between them. This CDR3 spans 14 amino acids. Looked up from germline, CDR1 is SGHRS and CDR2 is YFSETQ. The CDR3 DNA follows: TGCGCCAGCAGCACGGTGGAGGGCTCCTACGAGCAGTACTTC. Encoded protein: CASSTVEGSYEQYF.

CDR3 sequence (DNA): TGCAGCGGCCGACAGACCTCGAACACTGAAGCTTTCTTT. It yields the protein CSGRQTSNTEAFF. The chain joins TRBV29-1 to TRBJ1-1; perhaps TRBD1 as D (5 bases). V lost 7 bases and J lost 1, with 13 bases in between. Germline loops: CDR1 SQVTM, CDR2 ANQGSEA. This CDR3 is 13 amino acids long.

This chain connects TRBV7-2 to TRBJ1-4, with 9 nucleotides matching TRBD1. Germline-derived CDR1 and CDR2 are SGHTA and FQGNSA. The CDR3 runs to 14 residues. The trim removed 7 bases at V and 5 bases at J, leaving 5 bases unmatched. The CDR3 region is CASTPTGGNEKLFF. CDR3 DNA: TGTGCCAGCACCCCGACAGGGGGAAATGAAAAACTGTTTTTT.

The chain couples TRBV6-5 to TRBJ1-3, with a weak D call TRBD1 (6 bases). The length of the CDR3 is 14 residues. V was trimmed by 5 bases and J by 1 base, leaving 9 bases between them. Germline V gene lookup returns CDR1 MNHEY and CDR2 SVGAGI. The chain's CDR3 is CASSVQGSGNTIYF. CDR3 coding DNA: TGTGCCAGCAGTGTACAGGGTTCTGGAAACACCATATATTTT.

The rearrangement joins TRBV6-5 to TRBJ2-7, with D possibly being TRBD2 (7 bases). The CDR3 runs 13 residues. With 6 bases removed from V and 7 bases from J, the gap between germline ends came to 16 bases. In germline, CDR1 is MNHEY, CDR2 SVGAGI. As DNA, the CDR3 is TGTGCCAGCAGACAAGGCGAGGGGGGGGAGCAGTACTTC. Protein: CASRQGEGGEQYF.

The chain employs TRBV7-2 and TRBJ1-1; no definite D call. Germline V gives CDR1 SGHTA, CDR2 FQGNSA. Trimming left V 1 base short and J 1 base short, with 7 bases between. The CDR3 consists of 14 residues. CDR3 bases: TGTGCCAGCAGCTTAGAATGGAGGAACACTGAAGCTTTCTTT. It yields the protein CASSLEWRNTEAFF.

J is TRBJ2-3 and V is TRBV2, with TRBD2 as a possible D gene (5 bases). The CDR3 is 13 residues long. Germline V CDR1 and CDR2: SNHLY, FYNNEI. V lost 4 bases, J lost 4 bases, and 9 bases lay in between. This CDR3 reads CASSGKGADTQYF. The CDR3 nucleotides are TGTGCCAGCAGTGGGAAGGGAGCAGATACGCAGTATTTT.

The V call is TRBV4-1, the J call TRBJ2-1; 10 positions agree with TRBD2. The germline gives CDR1 MGHRA, CDR2 YSYEKL. Trimming took 1 base from V and 1 from J; bases not matched to a gene: 7. The length of the CDR3 is 18 residues. CDR3 in DNA: TGCGCCAGCAGCCAAGGGAGAGGACTAGCGGTTTCCTACAATGAGCAGTTCTTC. Amino acid sequence: CASSQGRGLAVSYNEQFF.

V usage is TRBV4-3 and J usage is TRBJ1-2; 7 positions agree with TRBD1. The J segment lost 4 bases and the V segment lost 3 bases, leaving 11 bases of the junction unmatched. Germline V CDR1 and CDR2: LGHNA, YSLEER. This CDR3 comprises 16 residues. In DNA, the CDR3 is TGCGCCAGCAGCCAGGGCACCTCGACAGGGTCCTATGGCTACACCTTC. As protein: CASSQGTSTGSYGYTF.

The chain couples TRBV5-1 to TRBJ2-3; 9 nucleotides align to TRBD2. Germline CDR1 reads SGHRS; CDR2 reads YFSETQ. The CDR3 has 16 amino acids. V lost 1 base and J lost 4; bases outside the gene matches: 7. The CDR3 spells CASSLPIAGEADTQYF. CDR3 in DNA: TGCGCCAGCAGCTTGCCAATAGCGGGAGAGGCAGATACGCAGTATTTT.

This clone was recorded only once. The chain couples TRBV30 to TRBJ2-1, with D maybe TRBD1 (5 bases). The CDR3 loop spans 16 amino acids. V lost 5 bases, J lost 0 bases, and 17 bases lay in between. Germline values: CDR1 GTSNPN, CDR2 SVGIG (reference sequence). CDR3 loop: CAWQHRSRSSYNEQFF. The CDR3 DNA reads TGTGCCTGGCAACACAGGTCCCGCAGCTCCTACAATGAGCAGTTCTTC.

This clone was seen just once. V and J are TRBV7-2 and TRBJ2-7, with D possibly matching TRBD1 (6 bases). From germline, CDR1 is SGHTA and CDR2 FQGNSA. CDR3 length: 15 amino acids. V lost 0 bases and J lost 3, with 12 bases in between. Here the CDR3 reads CASSLAAGENYEQYF. The CDR3 nucleotides read TGTGCCAGCAGCTTAGCTGCAGGGGAGAACTACGAGCAGTACTTC.